The clone carrying this TCR beta chain was found a few times. Antigen unknown. The data derive from a study of OX40 agonist ivuxolimab in advanced cancers. Overall study: The study treated patients with ivuxolimab, an agonistic anti-OX40 (CD134) antibody. The dose-escalation cohort was about 83% male, with a mean age of 60 years, ranging roughly 20 to 90.

Germline loops: CDR1 MNHEY, CDR2 SVGAGI. There are 15 residues in the CDR3. Trimming left V 2 bases short and J 1 base short, with 11 bases between. General study findings and limits: The authors did not determine the antigen specificity of the expanded peripheral T cells.

This table comes from immunoSEQ multiplex PCR, and its TCRdb copy is limited to in-frame clones, with some not included. The table shows tens of thousands of clones, with less than 90% occurring only once. The material sequenced was CD4+ or CD8+ T cells sorted from blood, taken in a trial of the OX40 agonist ivuxolimab. This clonotype originated in an adult with an advanced solid tumor such as melanoma, head and neck, liver or kidney cancer. V and J are TRBV6-5 and TRBJ2-5, with unresolved D. CDR3 nucleotide sequence: TGTGCCAGCAGTTACGTCCCAGGAACCCAAGAGACCCAGTACTTC. Protein product: CASSYVPGTQETQYF.